One TCR beta chain is described in this entry. The antigen remains unidentified. Trimming cost V 6 bases and J 2 bases; bases outside gene matches: 5. Germline CDR1 is MNHEY and CDR2 is SMNVEV (reference sequence). The length of the CDR3 is 15 residues. Healthy and HIV-negative, the adult donors had no recent acute infections or vaccinations. The data are from a study of shared clonotypes between healthy human individuals. General study results and limits: Clonotype sharing across a few donors was observed for about 4.8% of naive CD4 clonotypes.

TCRdb's copy holds only in-frame clones and misses some; the assay was immunoSEQ multiplex PCR. The sample gives approximately 110,000 clones, about 72% of which show up once; approximately 23% is in the top ten. This sequence originates from a woman aged 30 to 39 in good health. The genes are TRBV27 and TRBJ2-3; 10 bases agree with TRBD2. Source material: memory CD8+ T cells sorted from blood. Subset here: CD45RO+ cells pooled with CCR7-negative TemRA cells. The CDR3 is CASSTLAGSTDTQYF. CDR3 DNA: TGTGCCAGCAGCACACTAGCGGGGTCCACAGATACGCAGTATTTT.